The 18 T cell receptor beta chains below all came from one sample that was sequenced in a study of T cell changes during pregnancy in multiple sclerosis (dated by TCRdb to between 2017 and 2020). The library relied on the immunoSEQ multiplex PCR assay. This is the immuneACCESS table as TCRdb keeps it, with only in-frame sequences that have V and J called. A part of the clones is gone; compared with another copy, unresolved V genes explain less than half, and the rest is unexplained. The sample table records about 46,000 clones; about 90% of these occur just once. The ten largest account for 0.37% of the sample. The sequences come from CD4+ T cells from peripheral blood mononuclear cells, collected in the second trimester of pregnancy. The receptor source for this set is a female donor in good health, enrolled as a control in a pregnancy study.

The chain employs TRBV2 and TRBJ2-7; D might be TRBD2 (6 bases). V lost 5 bases to trimming and J lost 6 bases, with 17 bases between them. CDR3 length: 14 amino acids. Germline V CDR1 and CDR2: SNHLY, FYNNEI. The CDR3 DNA follows: TGTGCCAGCAGTCTAACCCTTACTAGCTCCGAGCAGTACTTC. It is translated as CASSLTLTSSEQYF.

This chain links TRBV9 with TRBJ2-5; 15 bases fit TRBD2. V dropped 5 bases and J dropped 4; count of bases not matched to a gene: 3. The CDR3 spans 15 residues. CDR1 SGDLS and CDR2 YYNGEE come from the germline V gene. The CDR3 sequence is CASSGLAGGPETQYF. DNA for the CDR3: TGTGCCAGCAGTGGACTAGCGGGGGGGCCAGAGACCCAGTACTTC.

This clone has a single count. The chain recombines TRBV7-2 with TRBJ2-7; 7 bases agree with TRBD1. In germline, CDR1 is SGHTA, CDR2 FQGNSA. J gave up 4 bases and V 5 bases, and 8 bases lay outside the gene matches. The CDR3 extends over 14 amino acids. CDR3 DNA sequence: TGTGCCAGCAGCCGCACCGGGACAGATTACGAGCAGTACTTC. Protein sequence: CASSRTGTDYEQYF.

The V gene is TRBV5-1, the J gene TRBJ2-5, with 8 bases that match TRBD1. The CDR3 covers 17 residues. V was pared by 4 bases and J by 0 bases, with 11 bases of the junction left unmatched. Per the germline V gene, CDR1 is SGHRS and CDR2 is YFSETQ. The CDR3 nucleotides read TGCGCCAGCAGCCGCTTTCGGACAGGGACCTACCAAGAGACCCAGTACTTC. Translated: CASSRFRTGTYQETQYF.

This clone appeared a single time. The chain combines TRBV7-2 with TRBJ2-4, with D tentatively TRBD1 (6 bases). Germline lookup yields CDR1 SGHTA and CDR2 FQGNSA. Trimming pared 8 bases from V and 1 base from J, leaving 9 bases between. The CDR3 loop spans 13 amino acids. As DNA, the CDR3 is TGTGCCAGCGGCACAGGGGCCAAAAACATTCAGTACTTC. As protein: CASGTGAKNIQYF.

This rearrangement joins TRBV7-9 to TRBJ1-2; D perhaps matches TRBD1 (5 bases). Germline V gene data show CDR1 as SEHNR and CDR2 as FQNEAQ (reference sequence). Trimming stripped 7 bases from V and 4 bases from J, with 13 bases between. CDR3 length: 13 residues. CDR3 sequence: CASTPGEGYGYTF. The CDR3 DNA follows: TGTGCCAGCACCCCGGGGGAGGGCTATGGCTACACCTTC. Complete variable domain (other parts from reference TRBV7-9 and TRBJ1-2): DTGVSQNPRHKITKRGQNVTFRCDPISEHNRLYWYRQTLGQGPEFLTYFQNEAQLEKSRLLSDRFSAERPKGSFSTLEIQRTEQGDSAMYLCASTPGEGYGYTFGSGTRLTVV.

J is TRBJ1-2 and V is TRBV18; 7 bases agree with TRBD1. The germline V gene encodes CDR1 KGHSH and CDR2 LQKENI. The CDR3 is 12 residues long. V lost 6 bases and J lost 8; bases outside the gene matches: 6. The DNA for the CDR3 is TGTGCCAGCTCGCTCCGGGACAGAGGCTACACCTTC. Residues: CASSLRDRGYTF.

Only one count was recorded for this clone. The chain combines TRBV5-6 with TRBJ1-4, with 8 bases aligning to TRBD1. The CDR3 spans 13 residues. J gave up 12 bases and V 1 base, and 5 bases lay outside the gene matches. Germline CDR1 SGHDT, CDR2 YYEEEE. This chain's CDR3 is CASSLQGAVQLFF. As DNA, the CDR3 is TGTGCCAGCAGCTTGCAGGGGGCTGTACAACTGTTTTTT.

V is TRBV2 and J is TRBJ1-4, with D unclear. The CDR3 has 13 residues. Germline CDR1 SNHLY, CDR2 FYNNEI. With 3 bases removed from V and 8 bases from J, the gap between germline ends came to 10 bases. The CDR3 DNA follows: TGTGCCAGCAGTGACGGGGTAGGGGAAAAACTGTTTTTT. It specifies CASSDGVGEKLFF.

The chain joins TRBV12-5 to TRBJ2-3, with 11 bases lining up with TRBD2. Germline V gene data show CDR1 as LGHNT and CDR2 as FRNRAP. This CDR3 contains 16 residues. Trimming at V came to 0 bases and at J to 5 bases, leaving 4 bases not matched to a gene. DNA for the CDR3: TGTGCTAGTGGTTTGGTTAGCGGGGGGGCCGTAGATACGCAGTATTTT. As protein: CASGLVSGGAVDTQYF. The whole variable domain, filled in from reference TRBV12-5 and TRBJ2-3, reads DARVTQTPRHKVTEMGQEVTMRCQPILGHNTVFWYRQTMMQGLELLAYFRNRAPLDDSGMPKDRFSAEMPDATLATLKIQPSEPRDSAVYFCASGLVSGGAVDTQYFGPGTRLTVL.

The chain recombines TRBV6-1 with TRBJ1-1; D might be TRBD1 (6 bases). Trimming removed 1 base from V and 3 bases from J, with 9 bases in between. CDR3 length equals 14 residues. Germline CDR1 reads MNHNS; CDR2 reads SASEGT. The CDR3 loop is CASSEVRTDTEAFF. DNA for the CDR3: TGTGCCAGCAGTGAAGTGAGGACAGACACTGAAGCTTTCTTT.

This rearrangement joins TRBV4-3 to TRBJ1-1; no clear D gene. V dropped 0 bases and J dropped 0 bases, with 11 bases sitting between them. The germline gives CDR1 LGHNA, CDR2 YSLEER. The CDR3 sequence is 16 residues long. This CDR3 reads CASSQEIVVLNTEAFF. The CDR3 coding sequence is TGCGCCAGCAGCCAAGAAATAGTAGTCTTGAACACTGAAGCTTTCTTT.

This chain's CDR3 is CASSLWSRVVSGANVLTF. DNA for the CDR3: TGTGCCAGCAGCTTATGGAGCAGGGTCGTTTCTGGGGCCAACGTCCTGACTTTC. J is TRBJ2-6 and V is TRBV11-3, with D possibly TRBD1 on 5 matching bases. The CDR3 runs 18 residues. The germline V gene encodes CDR1 SGHNT and CDR2 YENEEA. Trimming shortened V by 2 bases and J by 1 base, and 15 bases separated the two germline ends.

CDR3 sequence reads: CASSLGTGGYEQYF. The CDR3 DNA reads TGTGCCAGTAGCCTTGGGACAGGGGGCTACGAGCAGTACTTC. The chain uses TRBV19 and TRBJ2-7, with 11 bases fitting TRBD1. J gave up 3 bases and V 6 bases, and 4 bases lay outside the gene matches. From germline, CDR1 is LNHDA and CDR2 SQIVND (reference sequence). The CDR3 consists of 14 residues.

This chain joins TRBV11-3 and TRBJ2-1, with 8 bases fitting TRBD2. The junction had 13 bases not matched to a gene; V was cut back by 5 bases and J by 4 bases. Germline V lookup: CDR1 SGHNT, CDR2 YENEEA. The CDR3 runs 17 residues. CDR3 residues: CASSPREGGPQYNEQFF. For the CDR3, the DNA is TGTGCCAGCAGCCCCCGGGAGGGGGGGCCGCAATACAATGAGCAGTTCTTC.

The V gene is TRBV5-4, the J gene TRBJ2-5; TRBD2 matches at 14 bases. The CDR3 totals 17 residues. The V segment lost 5 bases and the J segment 1 base; nucleotides outside the gene matches: 7. Germline lookup yields CDR1 SGHNT and CDR2 YYREEE (reference sequence). CDR3 region: CASSTLGTSGGQETQYF. In DNA form, the CDR3 reads TGTGCCAGCAGTACCTTGGGGACTAGCGGGGGCCAAGAGACCCAGTACTTC.

This chain uses TRBV30 with TRBJ1-3; perhaps TRBD1 as D (6 bases). The CDR3 is made up of 14 amino acids. Germline CDR1 is GTSNPN and CDR2 is SVGIG (reference sequence). The V and J ends lost 2 bases and 0 bases respectively, with 8 bases between them. The CDR3 reads CAWSRGSSGNTIYF. In DNA, the CDR3 is TGTGCCTGGAGTAGGGGGTCCTCTGGAAACACCATATATTTT.

The V and J genes are TRBV11-2 and TRBJ2-3; TRBD2 agrees at 8 bases. The CDR3 runs to 15 residues. Trimming removed 0 bases from V and 6 bases from J; junction bases left unmatched: 5. The germline V gene has CDR1 SGHAT and CDR2 FQNNGV. For the CDR3, the DNA is TGTGCCAGCAGCTTAGATCGGGGGGGGCGGGATACGCAGTATTTT. Protein: CASSLDRGGRDTQYF.